This entry lists 2 T cell receptor beta chains sequenced from one sample in a study of blood T cell repertoires in COVID-19. Sequenced by immunoSEQ multiplex PCR; TCRdb stores in-frame clones only, minus some. The data contain 45,000 to 60,000 clones, around 84% of them singletons. The material sequenced was peripheral blood. The source is a man aged 70 or older with active COVID-19.

This chain connects TRBV19 to TRBJ2-1; 7 nucleotides agree with TRBD1. The germline gives CDR1 LNHDA, CDR2 SQIVND (reference sequence). The CDR3 is 16 residues long. V was pared by 2 bases and J by 2 bases, with 6 bases of the junction left unmatched. The CDR3 region has the DNA TGTGCCAGTAGTATATCCAGGGGGTTGACCTACAATGAGCAGTTCTTC. This codes for CASSISRGLTYNEQFF. Using reference TRBV19 and TRBJ2-1 for the parts outside the CDR3, the full variable domain is DGGITQSPKYLFRKEGQNVTLSCEQNLNHDAMYWYRQDPGQGLRLIYYSQIVNDFQKGDIAEGYSVSREKKESFPLTVTSAQKNPTAFYLCASSISRGLTYNEQFFGPGTRLTVL.

J is TRBJ1-1 and V is TRBV7-2, with 8 bases matching TRBD1. The trim removed 4 bases at V and 6 bases at J, leaving 10 bases unmatched. CDR3 length: 15 residues. Per the germline V gene, CDR1 is SGHTA and CDR2 is FQGNSA. CDR3 amino acids: CASSSRQGPTSEAFF. Written as DNA, the CDR3 is TGTGCCAGCAGCTCAAGACAGGGGCCAACTTCTGAAGCTTTCTTT. The whole variable domain, filled in from reference TRBV7-2 and TRBJ1-1, reads GAGVSQSPSNKVTEKGKDVELRCDPISGHTALYWYRQSLGQGLEFLIYFQGNSAPDKSGLPSDRFSAERTGGSVSTLTIQRTQQEDSAVYLCASSSRQGPTSEAFFGQGTRLTVV.